The rows below give T cell receptor beta chains drawn from one sample of a study of blood T cells in healthy people across ages. A single record per CDR3 protein comes from TCRdb applying MiXCR to the 5' RACE reads. The sample records 550,000 to 700,000 distinct CDR3 sequences, 25% to 30% being singletons. The sample taken for sequencing was blood. The receptors derive from an older woman in good health. The CDR3 runs from the conserved cysteine through the conserved F or W. Fields, in order: V gene, D gene, J gene, clone size, CDR3 DNA, CDR3 protein. A D gene is named only where the DNA matches it firmly. The size entry is marked missing in some rows and otherwise reads once, few, many or a size class.

>TRBV7-6|NA|TRBJ2-2|few
TGTGCCAGCAGCGAATGGAACACCGGGGAGCTGTTTTTT
CASSEWNTGELFF
>TRBV20-1|NA|TRBJ2-5|NA
TGCAGTGCTAGGTCTGGTGACCAAGAGACCCAGTACTTC
CSARSGDQETQYF
>TRBV7-9|NA|TRBJ1-4|NA
TGTGCCAGCAGCTTAACCAGTATGAATGAAAAACTGTTTTTT
CASSLTSMNEKLFF
>TRBV29-1|NA|TRBJ1-2|few
TGCAGCGTTGCTGGCGGGGCCGTCTATGGCTACACCTTC
CSVAGGAVYGYTF
>TRBV12-3/TRBV12-4|NA|TRBJ2-1|NA
TGTGCCAGCAGCCCGACTGGACAGATCTACAATGAGCAGTTCTTC
CASSPTGQIYNEQFF
>TRBV5-1|NA|TRBJ2-5|many
TGCGCCAGCAGCTTCGGAGCAGGGGAAGAGACCCAGTACTTC
CASSFGAGEETQYF
>TRBV24-1|TRBD1|TRBJ1-2|few
TGTGCCACCAGTGCTGGACAGGGTCGTGGCTACACCTTC
CATSAGQGRGYTF
>TRBV7-9|NA|TRBJ2-2|NA
TGTGCCAGCAGCTTGCGGGTCCTAAACACCGGGGAGCTGTTTTTT
CASSLRVLNTGELFF
>TRBV6-2/TRBV6-3|TRBD2|TRBJ2-5|NA
TGTGCCAGCAGTCGGCGGGGGGCCACCTTTAATCTGGAGACCCAGTACTTC
CASSRRGATFNLETQYF
>TRBV6-2/TRBV6-3|TRBD1|TRBJ2-2|few
TGTGCCAGCAGTCGGCTACTGGACAGGGGACATATCGGGGAGCTGTTTTTT
CASSRLLDRGHIGELFF
>TRBV7-8|NA|TRBJ1-4|NA
TGTGCCAGCAGCACCAGGCGGGGGCGTAATGAAAAACTGTTTTTT
CASSTRRGRNEKLFF
>TRBV30|NA|TRBJ1-1|few
TGTGCCTGGGCAGGACTCACGAACACTGAAGCTTTCTTT
CAWAGLTNTEAFF
>TRBV29-1|NA|TRBJ2-5|NA
TGCAGCGTTGGGTTTGTGGCGGGGAAGACCCAGTACTTC
CSVGFVAGKTQYF
>TRBV5-6|NA|TRBJ2-3|few
TGTGCCAGCAGCTTCTCCGGGATTAACACAGATACGCAGTATTTT
CASSFSGINTDTQYF
>TRBV19|NA|TRBJ1-1|NA
TGTGCCAGTAGTCCGCGGACGGTGATGAACACTGAAGCTTTCTTT
CASSPRTVMNTEAFF
>TRBV3-1|NA|TRBJ2-2|NA
TGTGCCAGCAGCCCCCCAAGGTCAGGCGGGGAGCTGTTTTTT
CASSPPRSGGELFF
>TRBV20-1|TRBD2|TRBJ2-3|few
TGCAGTGCTAGAGCGGGGGGGAGCACAGATACGCAGTATTTT
CSARAGGSTDTQYF
>TRBV7-7|TRBD2|TRBJ2-3|few
TGTGCTAGCAGCCCAGGACTAGCGGGGGGAGCAGATACGCAGTATTTT
CASSPGLAGGADTQYF
>TRBV5-1|NA|TRBJ1-2|NA
TGCGCCAGCAGCACCGGACTGGCGGGTAACTATGGCTACACCTTC
CASSTGLAGNYGYTF
>TRBV6-1|NA|TRBJ1-2|NA
TGTGCCAGCAGTATGTCCGTTGGGACTGCCCCTAGGAGGGGCTACACCTTC
CASSMSVGTAPRRGYTF
>TRBV18|NA|TRBJ2-7|NA
TGTGCCAGCTCACCTAACAGGGCGTCCTACGAGCAGTACTTC
CASSPNRASYEQYF
>TRBV24-1|NA|TRBJ1-4|once
TGTGCCACCAGTGGAGGAAGTCCCCAGGCAACTAATGAAAAACTGTTTTTT
CATSGGSPQATNEKLFF
>TRBV6-5|NA|TRBJ2-5|few
TGTGCCAGCAGTCGGGGGGACAAGCTCTTTGAGCAGTACTTC
CASSRGDKLFEQYF
>TRBV29-1|NA|TRBJ2-2|NA
TGCAGCGTTATTCCTAGGCGAGAAACCGGGGAGCTGTTTTTT
CSVIPRRETGELFF
>TRBV5-1|NA|TRBJ1-2|NA
TGCGCCAGCAGCTCCAGGGCAGGGGCTGGCTATGGCTACACCTTC
CASSSRAGAGYGYTF
>TRBV12-3/TRBV12-4|NA|TRBJ1-6|NA
TGTGCGACCCGGGGCCCTAATTCACCCCTCCACTTT
CATRGPNSPLHF
>TRBV20-1|TRBD1|TRBJ1-2|NA
TGCAGTGCTGGACAGGCGCACTATGGCTACACCTTC
CSAGQAHYGYTF
>TRBV7-2|NA|TRBJ2-4|NA
TGTGCCAGCAGCTTAGTGGGAGGAAACATTCAGTACTTC
CASSLVGGNIQYF
>TRBV14|NA|TRBJ1-4|few
TGTGCCAGCAGCCAAGAAGGGTTTTCCCGAAAACTGTTTTTT
CASSQEGFSRKLFF
>TRBV4-1|NA|TRBJ2-2|few
TGCGCCAGCAGCCCGGCTGAGGTAGCGGCGAACACCGGGGAGCTGTTTTTT
CASSPAEVAANTGELFF
>TRBV29-1|NA|TRBJ1-1|NA
TGCAGCGTTGGACGGGGTCAGCCCAACACTGAAGCTTTCTTT
CSVGRGQPNTEAFF
>TRBV5-1|NA|TRBJ2-1|NA
TGCGCCAGCAGCTTGGTTAGGGAGCCCTACAATGAGCAGTTCTTC
CASSLVREPYNEQFF
>TRBV5-1|NA|TRBJ1-4|few
TGCGCCAGCAGCCCCGGGGTGGGGGGGAATGAAAAACTGTTTTTT
CASSPGVGGNEKLFF
>TRBV16|NA|TRBJ1-5|NA
TGTGCCAGCAGCCAAATAGGGGAGGACCATCAGCCCCAGCATTTT
CASSQIGEDHQPQHF
>TRBV6-5|NA|TRBJ1-1|few
TGTGCCAGCAGTTACAAGCGAGTGGCTCGAGCTTTCTTT
CASSYKRVARAFF
>TRBV5-1|NA|TRBJ2-5|few
TGCGCCTGCAGCTTGGTTAAAGAGACCCAGTACTTC
CACSLVKETQYF
>TRBV5-1|TRBD2|TRBJ2-5|few
TGCGCCAGCAGCTCTGGACTAGCGGGGAGCCAAGAGACCCAGTACTTC
CASSSGLAGSQETQYF
>TRBV21-1|NA|TRBJ1-1|few
TGTGCCAGTAGTCTCGAAGCTTTCTTT
CASSLEAFF
>TRBV6-2/TRBV6-3|NA|TRBJ1-4|few
TGTGCCAGCAGTTACTCGTACGGGGGATCTAATGAAAAACTGTTTTTT
CASSYSYGGSNEKLFF
>TRBV18|TRBD1|TRBJ2-7|few
TGTGCCAGCCATGACACAGGGGGAACCCCCTACGAGCAGTACTTC
CASHDTGGTPYEQYF
>TRBV7-9|TRBD1|TRBJ2-7|NA
TGTGCCAGCAGCGTACAGGGGAACTCCTACGAGCAGTACTTC
CASSVQGNSYEQYF
>TRBV3-1|TRBD1|TRBJ1-4|few
TGTGCCAGCAGCCAAAGACAGGGGGATGAAAAACTGTTTTTT
CASSQRQGDEKLFF
>TRBV4-2|NA|TRBJ2-6|NA
TGTGCCAGCAGCCAAGCGGTCGGAACAGATCTCTCTGGGGCCAACGTCCTGACTTTC
CASSQAVGTDLSGANVLTF
>TRBV4-3|TRBD2|TRBJ2-2|few
TGCGCCAGCAGTCGTAGCGGGGGGATCGGTCCCGGGGAGCTGTTTTTT
CASSRSGGIGPGELFF
>TRBV20-1|NA|TRBJ2-7|NA
TGCAGTGCTAGGGTGGGGGCCCTGAACGAGCAGTACTTC
CSARVGALNEQYF
>TRBV20-1|NA|TRBJ2-7|few
TGCAGTGCTAGAGATACTGGTAGCGCCTACGAGCAGTACTTC
CSARDTGSAYEQYF
>TRBV11-1|NA|TRBJ2-5|many
TGTGCCAGCAGCTTCGGGACCGCGAAAGAGACCCAGTACTTC
CASSFGTAKETQYF